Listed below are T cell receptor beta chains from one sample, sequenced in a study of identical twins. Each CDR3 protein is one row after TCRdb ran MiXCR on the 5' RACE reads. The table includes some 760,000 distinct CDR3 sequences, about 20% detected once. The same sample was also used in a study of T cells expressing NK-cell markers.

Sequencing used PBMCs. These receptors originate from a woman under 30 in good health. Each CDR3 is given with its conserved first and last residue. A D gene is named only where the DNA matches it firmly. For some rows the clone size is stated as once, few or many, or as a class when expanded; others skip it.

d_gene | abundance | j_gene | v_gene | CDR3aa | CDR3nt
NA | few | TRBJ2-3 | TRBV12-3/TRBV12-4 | CASRGLRGQDTQYF | TGTGCCAGCAGGGGACTTCGTGGGCAGGATACGCAGTATTTT
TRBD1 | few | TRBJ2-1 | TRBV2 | CASSADRSFLGNEQFF | TGTGCCAGCAGTGCGGACAGGTCGTTTTTGGGCAATGAGCAGTTCTTC
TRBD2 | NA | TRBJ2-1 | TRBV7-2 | CASSFRAGGSSYNEQFF | TGTGCCAGCAGCTTTAGGGCGGGAGGGAGCTCCTACAATGAGCAGTTCTTC
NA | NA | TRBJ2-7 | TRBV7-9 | CASSHRGTATYEQYF | TGTGCCAGCAGCCACCGGGGGACGGCCACCTACGAGCAGTACTTC
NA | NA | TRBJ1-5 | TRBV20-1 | CSAYPVGGRSQPQHF | TGCAGTGCTTATCCGGTTGGGGGAAGGAGTCAGCCCCAGCATTTT
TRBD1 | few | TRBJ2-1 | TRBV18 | CASSHRDSSYNEQFF | TGTGCCAGCTCACACAGGGACAGCTCCTACAATGAGCAGTTCTTC
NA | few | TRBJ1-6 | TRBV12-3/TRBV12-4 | CASRLEGFSSLHF | TGTGCCAGCAGGTTGGAGGGTTTTTCGTCCCTCCACTTT
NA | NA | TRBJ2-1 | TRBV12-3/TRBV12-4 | CASSFTVNEQFF | TGTGCCAGCAGTTTTACGGTCAATGAGCAGTTCTTC
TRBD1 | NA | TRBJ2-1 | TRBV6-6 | CASGTGAGNEQFF | TGTGCCAGCGGGACAGGGGCCGGCAATGAGCAGTTCTTC
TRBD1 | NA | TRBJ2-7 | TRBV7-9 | CASSPDREVDEQYF | TGTGCCAGCAGTCCCGACAGGGAAGTAGACGAGCAGTACTTC
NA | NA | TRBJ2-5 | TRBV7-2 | CASSLRGSRAETQYF | TGTGCCAGCAGCTTGAGAGGGAGCAGGGCGGAGACCCAGTACTTC
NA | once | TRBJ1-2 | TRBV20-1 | CSAPRRLSYTF | TGCAGTGCCCCCCGGCGTTTGAGCTACACCTTC
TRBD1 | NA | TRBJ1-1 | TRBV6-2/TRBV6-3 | CASSRSRTGGTEAFF | TGTGCCAGCAGTCGCTCGCGGACAGGGGGCACTGAAGCTTTCTTT
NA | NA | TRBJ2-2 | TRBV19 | CASSPLHTGELFF | TGTGCCAGTAGCCCTCTACACACCGGGGAGCTGTTTTTT
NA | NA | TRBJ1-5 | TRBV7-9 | CASSFQDGQPQHF | TGTGCCAGCAGCTTTCAGGATGGTCAGCCCCAGCATTTT
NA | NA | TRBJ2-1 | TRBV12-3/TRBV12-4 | CASSLMGLGNEQFF | TGTGCCAGCAGTTTAATGGGGTTGGGAAATGAGCAGTTCTTC
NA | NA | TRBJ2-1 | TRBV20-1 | CSGRWDSGEQFF | TGCAGTGGGAGGTGGGACTCCGGTGAGCAGTTCTTC
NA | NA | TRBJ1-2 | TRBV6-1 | CASSPEEGLYGYTF | TGTGCCAGCAGTCCTGAGGAGGGGCTCTATGGCTACACCTTC
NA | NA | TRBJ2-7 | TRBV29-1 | CSVGNGDEQYF | TGCAGCGTTGGAAACGGTGACGAGCAGTACTTC
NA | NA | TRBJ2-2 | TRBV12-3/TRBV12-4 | CASSPMGIRELFF | TGTGCCAGCAGTCCGATGGGTATTAGGGAGCTGTTTTTT
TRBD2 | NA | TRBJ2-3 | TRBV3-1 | CASSIAGVRDTQYF | TGTGCCAGCAGCATAGCGGGAGTAAGGGATACGCAGTATTTT
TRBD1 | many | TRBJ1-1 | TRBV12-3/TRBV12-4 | CASMWGTGRTEAFF | TGTGCCAGTATGTGGGGGACAGGGCGGACTGAAGCTTTCTTT
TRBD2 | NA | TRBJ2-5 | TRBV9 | CASSVEEAGGRETQYF | TGTGCCAGCAGCGTAGAAGAGGCGGGGGGACGGGAGACCCAGTACTTC
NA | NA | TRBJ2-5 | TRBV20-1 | CSASFFGETQYF | TGCAGTGCTAGCTTCTTCGGAGAGACCCAGTACTTC
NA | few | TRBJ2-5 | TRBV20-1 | CSARALRRQETQYF | TGCAGTGCTAGAGCCCTGAGGAGACAAGAGACCCAGTACTTC
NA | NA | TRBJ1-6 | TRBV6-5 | CASTGFNSPLHF | TGTGCCAGTACGGGGTTCAATTCACCCCTCCACTTT
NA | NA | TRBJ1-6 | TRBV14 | CASSQGRVYSPLHF | TGTGCCAGCAGCCAAGGCAGGGTATACTCACCCCTCCACTTT
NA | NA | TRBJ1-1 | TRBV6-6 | CASRGPNTEAFF | TGTGCCAGCAGGGGACCGAACACTGAAGCTTTCTTT
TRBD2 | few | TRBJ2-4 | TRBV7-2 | CASRSNSGRALEFQYF | TGTGCCAGCAGATCAAACAGCGGGAGGGCCTTGGAATTTCAGTACTTC
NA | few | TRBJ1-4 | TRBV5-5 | CASSSTPIREKLFF | TGTGCCAGCAGCTCGACCCCGATCCGGGAAAAACTGTTTTTT
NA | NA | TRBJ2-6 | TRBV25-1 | CASTRGKGASGANVLTF | TGTGCCAGCACCAGAGGGAAAGGAGCCTCTGGGGCCAACGTCCTGACTTTC
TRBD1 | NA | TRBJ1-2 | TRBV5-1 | CASSSYPGTAIESNYGYTF | TGCGCCAGCAGCTCGTACCCCGGGACAGCGATAGAATCTAACTATGGCTACACCTTC